Listed here are 13 T cell receptor beta chains from one sample, sequenced in a study of blood T cell repertoires in COVID-19. Sequenced by immunoSEQ multiplex PCR; TCRdb stores in-frame clones only, minus some. The sample records roughly 460,000 clones, 70% to 90% being singletons. Source material: peripheral blood. These receptors were obtained from a man aged 18 to 30 with COVID-19, enrolled during active disease.

The chain employs TRBV13 and TRBJ2-5, with a tentative D call TRBD2 (6 bases). V was cut by 5 bases and J by 3 bases, with 13 bases left in between. This CDR3 spans 14 amino acids. Germline V gene data show CDR1 as PRHDT and CDR2 as FYEKMQ (reference sequence). CDR3 DNA: TGTGCCAGCAGCCGCGCCGGGAGTGAAGAGACCCAGTACTTC. Translating it yields CASSRAGSEETQYF.

This rearrangement joins TRBV12-5 to TRBJ1-1, with a tentative D call TRBD1 (5 bases). CDR3 size: 13 residues. Trimming shortened V by 6 bases and J by 3 bases, and 11 bases separated the two germline ends. Looked up from germline, CDR1 is LGHNT and CDR2 is FRNRAP. Written as DNA, the CDR3 is TGTGCTAGTGGCCCCTTAGGGGACACTGAAGCTTTCTTT. Its translation is CASGPLGDTEAFF.

The chain links TRBV7-9 to TRBJ2-2; D call uncertain. The CDR3 loop spans 13 amino acids. Germline lookup yields CDR1 SEHNR and CDR2 FQNEAQ (reference sequence). V lost 1 base and J 10 bases, leaving 10 bases between the germline ends. This chain's CDR3 is CASSLVSQQELFF. CDR3 sequence (DNA): TGTGCCAGCAGCTTAGTCTCACAACAGGAGCTGTTTTTT.

The chain joins TRBV6-1 to TRBJ1-2, with 7 bases fitting TRBD1. The length of the CDR3 is 15 residues. The germline V gene encodes CDR1 MNHNS and CDR2 SASEGT. V lost 2 bases, J lost 8 bases, and 11 bases stayed unmatched. This CDR3 is CASSERQEGAGGYTF. CDR3 bases: TGTGCCAGCAGTGAAAGGCAGGAGGGGGCGGGAGGCTACACCTTC.

The chain uses TRBV3-1 (or the pseudogene TRBV3-2) and TRBJ2-7; TRBD2 might be the D (5 bases). V lost 2 bases and J lost 3, with 8 bases in between. Germline CDR1 LGHDT, CDR2 YNNKEL (reference sequence). The CDR3 totals 13 residues. Written as DNA, the CDR3 is TGTGCCAGCAGCCAAAGCGGATACTACGAGCAGTACTTC. It codes for CASSQSGYYEQYF.

V and J are TRBV5-6 and TRBJ2-1; no firm D call. The V end was cut by 4 bases, the J end by 3 bases, with 5 bases between. The CDR3 length is 12 residues. The germline CDR1 and CDR2 sequences are SGHDT and YYEEEE. This CDR3 is CASSLNYNEQFF. The CDR3 DNA sequence: TGTGCCAGCAGCCTTAACTACAATGAGCAGTTCTTC.

Points on this clone: The junction departs from germline at one end; a sequencing error may be responsible. J is TRBJ2-1 and V is TRBV5-7; D is unclear. Being an ORF, TRBV5-7 has a function that is uncertain. The CDR3 totals 13 residues. The DNA for the CDR3 is TGTGCCAGCAGCTTGGGAGACCCGCAAAGTGGAGTCTTC. As protein: CASSLGDPQSGVF.

The rearrangement joins TRBV5-4 to TRBJ2-2; 10 bases match TRBD1. CDR1 is SGHNT, CDR2 YYREEE, per germline (reference sequence). CDR3 length equals 16 residues. V shed 3 bases, J shed 1 base, and the junction held 3 bases outside the gene matches. CDR3 DNA: TGTGCCAGCAGCTATGGACAGGGGGGGAACACCGGGGAGCTGTTTTTT. It is translated as CASSYGQGGNTGELFF.

On this clone itself: This specimen includes other DNA sequences encoding the same CDR3. The V gene is TRBV7-9, the J gene TRBJ2-7; D is perhaps TRBD2 (6 bases). Germline V gene data show CDR1 as SEHNR and CDR2 as FQNEAQ (reference sequence). This CDR3 has 13 amino acids. V lost 0 bases to trimming and J lost 4 bases, with 7 bases between them. CDR3 nucleotides: TGTGCCAGCAGCTTAGCGGGGGGTTACGAGCAGTACTTC. This translates into CASSLAGGYEQYF.

The chain employs TRBV11-2 and TRBJ1-2, with 8 bases matching TRBD1. V shed 1 base, J shed 3 bases, and the junction held 4 bases outside the gene matches. Per the germline V gene, CDR1 is SGHAT and CDR2 is FQNNGV. The CDR3 consists of 15 residues. As DNA, the CDR3 is TGTGCCAGCAGCTTAGTCGTACAGGGGGACTATGGCTACACCTTC. Translation: CASSLVVQGDYGYTF.

The chain is built from TRBV10-1 and TRBJ2-3; D remains ambiguous. Germline lookup yields CDR1 WNHNN and CDR2 SYGVQD (reference sequence). The CDR3 extends over 13 amino acids. V was cut by 6 bases and J by 2 bases, with 9 bases left in between. CDR3 in DNA: TGCGCCAGCAGCCCAGATCCCACAGATACGCAGTATTTT. Residues: CASSPDPTDTQYF.

The rearrangement uses TRBV5-4 and TRBJ2-7; 8 bases line up with TRBD1. In germline, CDR1 is SGHNT, CDR2 YYREEE (reference sequence). CDR3 length: 15 residues. With 2 bases clipped from V and 5 bases from J, the junction kept 9 bases outside the gene matches. The DNA of the CDR3 is TGTGCCAGCAGCTTCCCCGGGACAGGTGTCGACGAGCAGTACTTC. Amino acid sequence: CASSFPGTGVDEQYF.

The CDR3 sequence: CASSVDGDTGTDTQYF. CDR3 nucleotides: TGTGCCAGCAGCGTAGATGGGGACACAGGCACAGATACGCAGTATTTT. The V and J genes are TRBV9 and TRBJ2-3; D may be TRBD1 (6 bases). The V end lost 0 bases, the J end lost 1 base, and 12 bases lay between the germline ends. The CDR3 consists of 16 residues. The germline CDR1 and CDR2 sequences are SGDLS and YYNGEE.